The 7 T cell receptor beta chains below all came from one sample that was sequenced in a study of blood T cell repertoires in COVID-19 (dated by TCRdb to the early 2020s). Library preparation was by the immunoSEQ multiplex PCR assay. TCRdb mirrors the immuneACCESS table, restricted to in-frame sequences. Some clones are absent from its copies; in checked studies, under half trace to an unresolved V gene, and the reason for the others is unknown. This sample holds 200,000 to 250,000 clones; 80% to 95% were observed only once. The ten largest make up around 0.84% of the sample. The specimen was peripheral blood. These receptors were obtained from a man aged 60-69 years with COVID-19, enrolled during active disease.

The chain combines TRBV7-3 with TRBJ2-3; the match to TRBD1 covers 8 bases. There are 14 residues in the CDR3. Germline CDR1 reads SGHTA; CDR2 reads FQGTGA. J gave up 3 bases and V 5 bases, and 4 bases lay outside the gene matches. The CDR3 DNA reads TGTGCCAGCAGCCCCAGGGGGCAAACAGATACGCAGTATTTT. Protein sequence: CASSPRGQTDTQYF.

This chain uses TRBV18 with TRBJ1-2; the D gene is possibly TRBD1 (6 bases). Germline V CDR1 and CDR2: KGHSH, LQKENI. The CDR3 covers 16 residues. V gave up 3 bases and J gave up 3 bases, with 17 bases separating them. The CDR3 DNA follows: TGTGCCAGCTCACCCCTCGGACAGTCCGTGGACTATGGCTACACCTTC. This gives the protein CASSPLGQSVDYGYTF.

The J gene is TRBJ2-3, the V gene TRBV6-5, with a tentative D call TRBD1 (6 bases). Between the trimmed V and J ends, which lost 10 bases and 1 base, there was a span of 18 bases. CDR1 is MNHEY and CDR2 is SVGAGI in the germline V gene. This CDR3 has 15 amino acids. CDR3 loop: CAILRGGQRTDTQYF. CDR3 DNA sequence: TGTGCCATTCTGAGAGGGGGACAACGCACAGATACGCAGTATTTT.

The gene calls are TRBV7-2 and TRBJ2-4; 8 bases are a match to TRBD2. J lost 8 bases, V lost 5 bases, and 5 bases had no gene match. CDR1 is SGHTA and CDR2 is FQGNSA in the germline V gene. This CDR3 contains 13 residues. The CDR3 loop is CASSGLAGYIQYF. The CDR3 DNA is TGTGCCAGCAGCGGACTAGCAGGGTACATTCAGTACTTC. The entire variable domain, with the rest obtained from reference TRBV7-2 and TRBJ2-4, is as follows: GAGVSQSPSNKVTEKGKDVELRCDPISGHTALYWYRQSLGQGLEFLIYFQGNSAPDKSGLPSDRFSAERTGGSVSTLTIQRTQQEDSAVYLCASSGLAGYIQYFGAGTRLSVL.

The genes are TRBV14 and TRBJ2-2, with unresolved D. V was shortened by 1 base and J by 6 bases, with 6 bases between the two germline ends. The germline V gene has CDR1 SGHDN and CDR2 FVKESK. The CDR3 totals 13 residues. CDR3 DNA sequence: TGTGCCAGCAGCCAAGTGTATTCCGGGGAGCTGTTTTTT. Protein: CASSQVYSGELFF.

The chain employs TRBV7-2 and TRBJ2-7; 7 positions match TRBD1. Germline V gene data show CDR1 as SGHTA and CDR2 as FQGNSA. Trimming cost V 9 bases and J 0 bases; bases outside gene matches: 8. The CDR3 extends over 14 amino acids. The CDR3 protein is CASVNRGTSYEQYF. Written as DNA, the CDR3 is TGTGCCAGTGTGAACAGGGGCACCTCCTACGAGCAGTACTTC. Full variable domain (remainder filled in from reference TRBV7-2 and TRBJ2-7): GAGVSQSPSNKVTEKGKDVELRCDPISGHTALYWYRQSLGQGLEFLIYFQGNSAPDKSGLPSDRFSAERTGGSVSTLTIQRTQQEDSAVYLCASVNRGTSYEQYFGPGTRLTVT.

This clone has only one observation. This chain joins TRBV12-3 or TRBV12-4 and TRBJ1-1; D is unresolved. Trimming removed 10 bases at V and 1 base at J, with 10 bases between. The CDR3 extends over 12 amino acids. Here the CDR3 reads CATGRGNTEAFF. The CDR3 nucleotides are TGTGCCACCGGGCGGGGGAACACTGAAGCTTTCTTT.